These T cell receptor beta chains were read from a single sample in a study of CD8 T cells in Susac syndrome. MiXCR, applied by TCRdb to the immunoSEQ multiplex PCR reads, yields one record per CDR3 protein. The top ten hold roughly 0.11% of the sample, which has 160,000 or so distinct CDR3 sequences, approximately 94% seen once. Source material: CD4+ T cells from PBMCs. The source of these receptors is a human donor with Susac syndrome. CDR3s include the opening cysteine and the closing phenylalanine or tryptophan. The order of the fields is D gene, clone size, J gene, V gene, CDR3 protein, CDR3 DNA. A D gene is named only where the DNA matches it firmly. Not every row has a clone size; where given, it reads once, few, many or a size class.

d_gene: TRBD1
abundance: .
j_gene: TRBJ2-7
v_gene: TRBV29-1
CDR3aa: CSVDGGQAESEQYF
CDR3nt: TGCAGCGTTGATGGGGGACAGGCCGAGAGTGAGCAGTACTTC

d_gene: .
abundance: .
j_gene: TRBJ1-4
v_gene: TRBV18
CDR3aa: CASSPNVQGFHNEKLFF
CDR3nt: TGTGCCAGCTCACCCAACGTACAGGGATTCCATAATGAAAAACTGTTTTTT

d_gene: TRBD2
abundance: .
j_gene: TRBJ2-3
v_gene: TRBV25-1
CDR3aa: CASSSYSRGNTDTQYF
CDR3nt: TGTGCCAGCAGCTCCTATTCGCGGGGGAACACAGATACGCAGTATTTT

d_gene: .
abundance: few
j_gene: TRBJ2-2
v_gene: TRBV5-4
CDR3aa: CASSLAGGGELFF
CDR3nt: TGTGCCAGCAGCTTGGCCGGGGGCGGGGAGCTGTTTTTT

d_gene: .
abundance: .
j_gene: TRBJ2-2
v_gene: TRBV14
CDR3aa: CASSQGIYTGELFF
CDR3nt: TGTGCCAGCAGCCAAGGCATCTACACCGGGGAGCTGTTTTTT

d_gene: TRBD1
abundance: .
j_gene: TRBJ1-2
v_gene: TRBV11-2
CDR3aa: CASSPGPQRQGAHGYTF
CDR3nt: TGTGCCAGCAGCCCTGGGCCCCAACGACAGGGGGCTCACGGCTACACCTTC

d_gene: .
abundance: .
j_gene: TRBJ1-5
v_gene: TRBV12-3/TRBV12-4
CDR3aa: CASSFGQGPQHF
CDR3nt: TGTGCCAGCAGTTTCGGTCAAGGGCCCCAGCATTTT

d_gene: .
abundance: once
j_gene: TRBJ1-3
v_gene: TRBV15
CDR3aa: CATSREVVAGENTIYF
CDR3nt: TGTGCCACCAGCAGAGAAGTAGTGGCAGGGGAAAACACCATATATTTT

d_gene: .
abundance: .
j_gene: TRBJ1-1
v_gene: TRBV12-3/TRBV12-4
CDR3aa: CASSLLQNTEAFF
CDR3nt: TGTGCCAGCAGTTTATTACAAAACACTGAAGCTTTCTTT

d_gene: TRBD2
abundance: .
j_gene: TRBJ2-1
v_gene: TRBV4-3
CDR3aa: CASSQDFSGGSYNEQFF
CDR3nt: TGCGCCAGCAGCCAAGATTTCAGCGGGGGGTCCTACAATGAGCAGTTCTTC

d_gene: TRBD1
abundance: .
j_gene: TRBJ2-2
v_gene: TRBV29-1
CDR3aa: CSVDRAGGNTGELFF
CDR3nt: TGCAGCGTTGACCGGGCAGGGGGCAACACCGGGGAGCTGTTTTTT

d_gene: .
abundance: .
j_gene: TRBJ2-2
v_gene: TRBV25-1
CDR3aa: CASSDSRASNTGELFF
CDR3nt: TGTGCCAGCAGTGACTCGCGGGCTTCGAACACCGGGGAGCTGTTTTTT

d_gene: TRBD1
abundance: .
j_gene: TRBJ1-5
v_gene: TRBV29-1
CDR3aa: CSVGTGNQPQHF
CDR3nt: TGCAGCGTTGGGACAGGGAATCAGCCCCAGCATTTT

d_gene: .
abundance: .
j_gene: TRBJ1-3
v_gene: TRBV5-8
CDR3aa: CASSLYSGNTIYF
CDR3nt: TGTGCCAGCAGCTTGTACTCTGGAAACACCATATATTTT

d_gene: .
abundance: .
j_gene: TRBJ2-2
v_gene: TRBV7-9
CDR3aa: CASSSGTSGPQNTGELFF
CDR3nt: TGTGCCAGCAGCTCGGGGACATCTGGACCCCAGAACACCGGGGAGCTGTTTTTT

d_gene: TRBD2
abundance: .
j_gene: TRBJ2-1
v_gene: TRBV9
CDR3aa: CASSARGDNYNEQFF
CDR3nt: TGTGCCAGCAGCGCGCGGGGGGATAACTACAATGAGCAGTTCTTC

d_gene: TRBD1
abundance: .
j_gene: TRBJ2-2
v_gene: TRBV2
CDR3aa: CASSGQGATNTGELFF
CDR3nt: TGTGCCAGCAGTGGGCAGGGGGCTACGAACACCGGGGAGCTGTTTTTT

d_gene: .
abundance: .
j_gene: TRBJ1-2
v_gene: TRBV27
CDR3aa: CASSLRGGPGYTF
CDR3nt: TGTGCCAGCAGCCTCCGTGGGGGTCCTGGCTACACCTTC

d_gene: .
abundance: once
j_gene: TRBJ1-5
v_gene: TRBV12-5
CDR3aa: CASGSASISNQPQHF
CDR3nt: TGTGCTAGTGGTTCTGCATCCATTAGCAATCAGCCCCAGCATTTT

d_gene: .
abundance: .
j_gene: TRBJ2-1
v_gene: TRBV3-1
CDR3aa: CASSQGGLSYNEQFF
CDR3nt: TGTGCCAGCAGCCAAGGAGGGCTGTCCTACAATGAGCAGTTCTTC

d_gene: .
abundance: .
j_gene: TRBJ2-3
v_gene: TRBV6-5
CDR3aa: CASTWVDTQYF
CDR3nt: TGTGCCAGCACATGGGTAGATACGCAGTATTTT

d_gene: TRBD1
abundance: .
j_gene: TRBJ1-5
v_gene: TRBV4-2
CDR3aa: CASSLDRGGGNQPQHF
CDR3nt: TGTGCCAGCAGCCTGGACAGGGGAGGTGGCAATCAGCCCCAGCATTTT

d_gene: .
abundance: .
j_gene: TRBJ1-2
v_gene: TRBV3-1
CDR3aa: CASSQGVASYGYTF
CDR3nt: TGTGCCAGCAGCCAAGGGGTTGCGTCCTATGGCTACACCTTC

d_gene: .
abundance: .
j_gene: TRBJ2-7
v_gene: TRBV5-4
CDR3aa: CASSLTGQGEQYF
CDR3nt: TGTGCCAGCAGCCTAACAGGGCAGGGCGAGCAGTACTTC

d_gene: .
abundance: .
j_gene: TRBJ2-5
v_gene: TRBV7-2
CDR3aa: CASSLPGPTTETQYF
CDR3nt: TGTGCCAGCAGCCTTCCGGGCCCAACTACAGAGACCCAGTACTTC

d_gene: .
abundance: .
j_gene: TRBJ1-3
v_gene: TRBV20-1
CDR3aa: CSARKGVAGNTIYF
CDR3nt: TGCAGTGCTAGAAAAGGGGTGGCTGGAAACACCATATATTTT

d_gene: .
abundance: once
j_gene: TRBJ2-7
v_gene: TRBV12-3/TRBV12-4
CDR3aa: CASSVAGLLEQYF
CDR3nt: TGTGCCAGCAGTGTCGCAGGGTTGCTCGAGCAGTACTTC

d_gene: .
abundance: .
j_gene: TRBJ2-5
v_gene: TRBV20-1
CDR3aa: CSALYPGGRETQYF
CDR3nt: TGCAGTGCACTGTATCCCGGGGGAAGAGAGACCCAGTACTTC

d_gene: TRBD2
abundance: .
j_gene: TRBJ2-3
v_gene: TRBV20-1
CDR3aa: CSAAGGRADTQYF
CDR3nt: TGCAGTGCGGCGGGGGGGCGCGCAGATACGCAGTATTTT

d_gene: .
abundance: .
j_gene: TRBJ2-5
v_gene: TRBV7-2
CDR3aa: CASSLGSGKGQETQYF
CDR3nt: TGTGCCAGCAGCTTAGGAAGTGGGAAGGGCCAAGAGACCCAGTACTTC

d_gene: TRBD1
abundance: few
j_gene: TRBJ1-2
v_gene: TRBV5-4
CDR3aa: CASSPQGDRVRGYTF
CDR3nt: TGTGCCAGCAGCCCTCAGGGGGACAGGGTTAGAGGCTACACCTTC

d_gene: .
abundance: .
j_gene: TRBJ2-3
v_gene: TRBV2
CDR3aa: CASSGGGWTSTDTQYF
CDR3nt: TGTGCCAGCAGTGGGGGGGGCTGGACCAGCACAGATACGCAGTATTTT

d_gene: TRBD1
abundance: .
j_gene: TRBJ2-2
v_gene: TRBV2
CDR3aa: CASRRTGGGGELFF
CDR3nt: TGTGCCAGCCGTCGGACAGGGGGAGGTGGGGAGCTGTTTTTT

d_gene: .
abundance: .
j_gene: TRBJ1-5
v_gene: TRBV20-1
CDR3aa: CSVGNQPQHF
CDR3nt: TGCAGTGTTGGCAATCAGCCCCAGCATTTT

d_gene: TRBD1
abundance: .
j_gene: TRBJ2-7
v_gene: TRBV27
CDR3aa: CASSSPTGGTTYEQYF
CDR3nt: TGTGCCAGCAGTTCCCCAACAGGGGGGACCACCTACGAGCAGTACTTC

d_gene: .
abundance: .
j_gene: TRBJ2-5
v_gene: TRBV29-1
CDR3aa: CSVGGRQQETQYF
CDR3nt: TGCAGCGTGGGGGGGCGGCAACAAGAGACCCAGTACTTC

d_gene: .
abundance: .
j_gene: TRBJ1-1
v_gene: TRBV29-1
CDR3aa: CSAGQMGAFF
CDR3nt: TGCAGCGCAGGACAGATGGGAGCTTTCTTT

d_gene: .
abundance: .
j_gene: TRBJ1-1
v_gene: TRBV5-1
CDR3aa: CASSLGARITEAFF
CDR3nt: TGCGCCAGCAGCTTGGGGGCCCGGATTACTGAAGCTTTCTTT

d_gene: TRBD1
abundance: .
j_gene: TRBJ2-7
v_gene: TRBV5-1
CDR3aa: CASSRDRAGEQYF
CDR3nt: TGCGCCAGCAGCCGAGACAGGGCTGGCGAGCAGTACTTC

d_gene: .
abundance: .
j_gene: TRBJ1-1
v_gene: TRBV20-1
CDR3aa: CSATGQLMNTEAFF
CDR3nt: TGCAGTGCAACCGGACAGCTCATGAACACTGAAGCTTTCTTT

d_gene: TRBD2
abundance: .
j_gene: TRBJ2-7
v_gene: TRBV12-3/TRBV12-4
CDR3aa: CASSSPGGLGYEQYF
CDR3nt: TGTGCCAGCAGTAGCCCGGGGGGATTGGGCTACGAGCAGTACTTC

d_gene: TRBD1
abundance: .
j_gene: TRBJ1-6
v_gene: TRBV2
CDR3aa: CATQDRANSPLHF
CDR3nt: TGTGCCACCCAGGACAGGGCCAATTCACCCCTCCACTTT

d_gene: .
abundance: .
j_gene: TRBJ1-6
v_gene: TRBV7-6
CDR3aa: CASSSGPPDYNSPLHF
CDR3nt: TGTGCCAGCAGCTCGGGACCGCCGGATTATAATTCACCCCTCCACTTT